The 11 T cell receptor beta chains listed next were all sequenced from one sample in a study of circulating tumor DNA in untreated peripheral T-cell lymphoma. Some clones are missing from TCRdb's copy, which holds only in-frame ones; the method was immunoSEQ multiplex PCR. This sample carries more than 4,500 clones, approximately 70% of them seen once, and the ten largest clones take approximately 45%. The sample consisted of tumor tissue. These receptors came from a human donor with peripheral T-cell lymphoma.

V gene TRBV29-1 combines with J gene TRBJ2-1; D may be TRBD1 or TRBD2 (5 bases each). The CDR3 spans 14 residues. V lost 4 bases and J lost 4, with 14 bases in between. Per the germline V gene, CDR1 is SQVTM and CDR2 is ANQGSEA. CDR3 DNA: TGCAGCGTTGGTCAGCAGGGAGCATACAATGAGCAGTTCTTC. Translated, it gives CSVGQQGAYNEQFF.

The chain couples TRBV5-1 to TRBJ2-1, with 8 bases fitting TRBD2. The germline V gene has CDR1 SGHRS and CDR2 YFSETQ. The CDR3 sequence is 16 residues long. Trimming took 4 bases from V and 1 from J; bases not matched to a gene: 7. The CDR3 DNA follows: TGCGCCAGCAGCCCGGGACTAGTACCGTCCTACAATGAGCAGTTCTTC. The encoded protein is CASSPGLVPSYNEQFF. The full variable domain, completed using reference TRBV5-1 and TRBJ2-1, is KAGVTQTPRYLIKTRGQQVTLSCSPISGHRSVSWYQQTPGQGLQFLFEYFSETQRNKGNFPGRFSGRQFSNSRSEMNVSTLELGDSALYLCASSPGLVPSYNEQFFGPGTRLTVL.

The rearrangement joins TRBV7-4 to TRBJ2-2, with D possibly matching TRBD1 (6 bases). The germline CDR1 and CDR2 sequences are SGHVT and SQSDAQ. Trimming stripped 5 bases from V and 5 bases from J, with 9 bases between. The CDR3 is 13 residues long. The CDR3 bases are TGTGCCAGCAGCCCAGGGGTTACCGGGGAGCTGTTTTTT. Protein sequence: CASSPGVTGELFF.

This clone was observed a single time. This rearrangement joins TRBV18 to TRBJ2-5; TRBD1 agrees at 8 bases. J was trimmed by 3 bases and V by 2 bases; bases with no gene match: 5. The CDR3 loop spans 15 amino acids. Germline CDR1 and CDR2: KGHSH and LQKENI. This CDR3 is CASSPDRGGEETQYF. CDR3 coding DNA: TGTGCCAGCTCACCAGACAGGGGAGGTGAAGAGACCCAGTACTTC.

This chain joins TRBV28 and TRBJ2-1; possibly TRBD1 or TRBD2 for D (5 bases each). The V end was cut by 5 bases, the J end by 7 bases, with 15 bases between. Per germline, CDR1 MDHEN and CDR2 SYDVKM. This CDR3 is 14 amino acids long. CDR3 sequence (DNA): TGTGCCAGCAGTAACGCCGGGGCCTTGAATGAGCAGTTCTTC. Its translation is CASSNAGALNEQFF. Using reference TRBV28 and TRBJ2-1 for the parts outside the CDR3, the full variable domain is DVKVTQSSRYLVKRTGEKVFLECVQDMDHENMFWYRQDPGLGLRLIYFSYDVKMKEKGDIPEGYSVSREKKERFSLILESASTNQTSMYLCASSNAGALNEQFFGPGTRLTVL.

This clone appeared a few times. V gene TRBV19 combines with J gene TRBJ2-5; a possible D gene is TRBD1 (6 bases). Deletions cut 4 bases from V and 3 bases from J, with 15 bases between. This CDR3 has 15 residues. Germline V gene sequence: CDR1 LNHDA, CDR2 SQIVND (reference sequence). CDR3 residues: CASSNWGLGEETQYF. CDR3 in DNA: TGTGCCAGTAGTAATTGGGGGCTAGGGGAAGAGACCCAGTACTTC.

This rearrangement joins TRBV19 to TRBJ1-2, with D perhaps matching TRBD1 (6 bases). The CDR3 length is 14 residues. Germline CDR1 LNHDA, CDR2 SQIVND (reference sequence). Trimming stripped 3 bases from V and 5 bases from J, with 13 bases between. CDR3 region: CASSIRGGGYGYTF. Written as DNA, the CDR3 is TGTGCCAGTAGTATCAGGGGCGGAGGGTATGGCTACACCTTC.

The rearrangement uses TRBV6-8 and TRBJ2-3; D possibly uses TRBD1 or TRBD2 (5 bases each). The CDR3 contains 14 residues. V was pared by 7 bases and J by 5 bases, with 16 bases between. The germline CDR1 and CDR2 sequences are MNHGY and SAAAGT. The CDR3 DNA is TGTGCCAGCAAAAATCAGGGAGCTGTAGATACGCAGTATTTT. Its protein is CASKNQGAVDTQYF.

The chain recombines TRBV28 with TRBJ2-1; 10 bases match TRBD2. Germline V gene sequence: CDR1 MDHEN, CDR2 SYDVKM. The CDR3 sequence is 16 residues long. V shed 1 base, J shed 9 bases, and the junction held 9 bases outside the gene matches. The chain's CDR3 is CASSLFPTSGMLEQFF. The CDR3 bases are TGTGCCAGCAGTTTATTCCCCACTAGCGGGATGCTTGAGCAGTTCTTC. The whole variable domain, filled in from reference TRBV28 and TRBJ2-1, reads DVKVTQSSRYLVKRTGEKVFLECVQDMDHENMFWYRQDPGLGLRLIYFSYDVKMKEKGDIPEGYSVSREKKERFSLILESASTNQTSMYLCASSLFPTSGMLEQFFGPGTRLTVL.

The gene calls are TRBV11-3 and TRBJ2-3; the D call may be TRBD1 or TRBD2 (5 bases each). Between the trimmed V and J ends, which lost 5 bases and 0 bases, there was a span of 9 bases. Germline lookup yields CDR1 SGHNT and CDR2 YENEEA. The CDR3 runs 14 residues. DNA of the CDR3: TGTGCCAGCAGCACATGGGACAGCACAGATACGCAGTATTTT. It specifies CASSTWDSTDTQYF.

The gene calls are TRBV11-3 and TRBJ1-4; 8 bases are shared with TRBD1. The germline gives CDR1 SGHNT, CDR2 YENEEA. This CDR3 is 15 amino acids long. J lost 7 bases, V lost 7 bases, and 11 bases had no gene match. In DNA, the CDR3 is TGTGCCAGCACCCCCACCGACAGGGGTGGTGAAAAACTGTTTTTT. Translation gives CASTPTDRGGEKLFF.